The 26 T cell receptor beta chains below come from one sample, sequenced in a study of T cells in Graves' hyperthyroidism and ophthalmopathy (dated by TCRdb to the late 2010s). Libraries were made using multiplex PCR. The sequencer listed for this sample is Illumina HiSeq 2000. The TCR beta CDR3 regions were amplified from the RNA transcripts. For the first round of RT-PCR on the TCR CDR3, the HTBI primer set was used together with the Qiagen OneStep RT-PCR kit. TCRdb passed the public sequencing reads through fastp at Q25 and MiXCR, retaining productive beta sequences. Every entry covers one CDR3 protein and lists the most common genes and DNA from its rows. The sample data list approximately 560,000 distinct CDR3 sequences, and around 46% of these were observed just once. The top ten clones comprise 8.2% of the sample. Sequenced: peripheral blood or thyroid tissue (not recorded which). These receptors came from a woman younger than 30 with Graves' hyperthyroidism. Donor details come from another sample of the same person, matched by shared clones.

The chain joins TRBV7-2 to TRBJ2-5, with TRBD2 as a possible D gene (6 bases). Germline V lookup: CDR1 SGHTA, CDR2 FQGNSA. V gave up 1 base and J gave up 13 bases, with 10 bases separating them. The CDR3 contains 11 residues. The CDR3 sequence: CASSLDLGGYF. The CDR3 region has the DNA TGTGCCAGCAGCTTAGACCTGGGAGGGTACTTC.

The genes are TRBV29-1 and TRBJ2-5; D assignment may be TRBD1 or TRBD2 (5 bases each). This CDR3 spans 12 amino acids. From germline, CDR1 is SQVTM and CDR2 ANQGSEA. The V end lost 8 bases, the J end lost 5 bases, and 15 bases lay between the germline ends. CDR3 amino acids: CSHPGLGETQYF. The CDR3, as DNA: TGCAGCCATCCGGGGCTAGGCGAGACCCAGTACTTC.

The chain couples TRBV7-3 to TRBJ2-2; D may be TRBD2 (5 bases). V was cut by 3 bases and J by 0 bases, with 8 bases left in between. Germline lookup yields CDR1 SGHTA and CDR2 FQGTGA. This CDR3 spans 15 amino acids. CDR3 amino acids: CASSFTLANTGELFF. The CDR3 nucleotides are TGTGCCAGCAGCTTCACACTAGCGAACACCGGGGAGCTGTTTTTT.

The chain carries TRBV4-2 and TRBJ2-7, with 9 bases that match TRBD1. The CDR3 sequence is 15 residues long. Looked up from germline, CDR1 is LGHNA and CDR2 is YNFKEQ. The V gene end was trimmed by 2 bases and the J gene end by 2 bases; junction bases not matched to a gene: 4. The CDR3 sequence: CASSQTGGDTYEQYF. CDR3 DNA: TGTGCCAGCAGCCAAACAGGGGGCGATACCTACGAGCAGTACTTC.

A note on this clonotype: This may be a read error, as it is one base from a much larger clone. CDR3 in DNA: TGCAGTGCTAGGAACCAAGAGACCCAGTACTTC. It codes for CSARNQETQYF. The rearrangement links TRBV20-1 to TRBJ2-5; D call uncertain. Germline CDR1 is DFQATT and CDR2 is SNEGSKA (reference sequence). The CDR3 runs 11 residues. Deletions cut 3 bases from V and 0 bases from J, with 2 bases between.

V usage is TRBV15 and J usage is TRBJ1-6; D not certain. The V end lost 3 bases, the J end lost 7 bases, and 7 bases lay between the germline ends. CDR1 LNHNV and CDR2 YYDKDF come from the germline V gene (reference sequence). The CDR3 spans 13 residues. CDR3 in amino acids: CATSSMGNSPLHF. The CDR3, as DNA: TGTGCCACCAGCAGTATGGGGAATTCACCCCTCCACTTT.

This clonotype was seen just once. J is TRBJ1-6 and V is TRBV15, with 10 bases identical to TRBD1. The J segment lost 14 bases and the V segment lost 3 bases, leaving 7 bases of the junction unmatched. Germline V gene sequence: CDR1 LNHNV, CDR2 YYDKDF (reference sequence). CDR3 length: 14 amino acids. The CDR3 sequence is CATSRGTGESTLHF. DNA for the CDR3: TGTGCCACCAGCAGGGGGACAGGGGAATCTACCCTCCACTTT. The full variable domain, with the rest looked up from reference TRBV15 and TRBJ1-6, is DAMVIQNPRYQVTQFGKPVTLSCSQTLNHNVMYWYQQKSSQAPKLLFHYYDKDFNNEADTPDNFQSRRPNTSFCFLDIRSPGLGDTAMYLCATSRGTGESTLHFGNGTRLTVT.

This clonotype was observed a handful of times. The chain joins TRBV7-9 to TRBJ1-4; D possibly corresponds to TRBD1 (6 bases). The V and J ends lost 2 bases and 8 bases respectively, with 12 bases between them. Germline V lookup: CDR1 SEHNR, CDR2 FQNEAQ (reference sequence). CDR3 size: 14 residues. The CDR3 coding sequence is TGTGCCAGCAGCTTATGGGGGCTTGACGAAAAACTGTTTTTT. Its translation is CASSLWGLDEKLFF.

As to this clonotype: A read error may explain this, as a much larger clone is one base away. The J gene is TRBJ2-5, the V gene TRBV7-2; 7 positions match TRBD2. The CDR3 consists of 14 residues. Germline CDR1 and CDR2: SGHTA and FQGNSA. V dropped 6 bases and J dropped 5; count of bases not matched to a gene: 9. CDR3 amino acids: CASRLGGGPETQYF. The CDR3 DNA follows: TGTGCCAGCAGATTGGGGGGAGGGCCTGAGACCCAGTACTTC.

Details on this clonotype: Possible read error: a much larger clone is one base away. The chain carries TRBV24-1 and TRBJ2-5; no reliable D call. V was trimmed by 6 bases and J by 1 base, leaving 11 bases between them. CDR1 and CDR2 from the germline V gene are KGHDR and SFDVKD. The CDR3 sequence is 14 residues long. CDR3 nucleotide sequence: TGTGCCACCAGTTCGGCAGCGCTCCAAGAGACCCAGTACTTC. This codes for CATSSAALQETQYF.

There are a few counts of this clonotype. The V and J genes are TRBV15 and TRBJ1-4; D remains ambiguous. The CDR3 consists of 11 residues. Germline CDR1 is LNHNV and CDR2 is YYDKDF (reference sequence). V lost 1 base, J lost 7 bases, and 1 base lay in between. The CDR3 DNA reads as TGTGCCACCAGCAGAGGTGAAAAACTGTTTTTT. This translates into CATSRGEKLFF.

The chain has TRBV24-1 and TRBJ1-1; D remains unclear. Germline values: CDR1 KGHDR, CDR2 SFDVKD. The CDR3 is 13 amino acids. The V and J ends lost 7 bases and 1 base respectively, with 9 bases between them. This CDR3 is CATSLGRNTEAFF. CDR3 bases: TGTGCCACCAGCTTGGGGAGGAACACTGAAGCTTTCTTT.

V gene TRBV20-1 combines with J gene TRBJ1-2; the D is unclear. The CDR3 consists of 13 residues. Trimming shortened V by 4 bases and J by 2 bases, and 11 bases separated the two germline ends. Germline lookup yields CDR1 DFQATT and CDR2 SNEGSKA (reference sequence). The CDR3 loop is CSATGIGNYGYTF. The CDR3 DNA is TGCAGTGCTACCGGTATAGGGAACTATGGCTACACCTTC.

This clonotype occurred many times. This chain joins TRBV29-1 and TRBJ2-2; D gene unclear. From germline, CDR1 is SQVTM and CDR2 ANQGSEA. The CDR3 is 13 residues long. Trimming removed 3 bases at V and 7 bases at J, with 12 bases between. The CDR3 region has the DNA TGCAGCGTTGATCGGTTGTTAGACGGGGAGCTGTTTTTT. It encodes CSVDRLLDGELFF.

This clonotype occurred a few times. CDR3 nucleotides: TGCAGTGCTAGCCCGGACGGGAGTGGAGATGGCTACACCTTC. Protein product: CSASPDGSGDGYTF. The chain links TRBV20-1 to TRBJ1-2; D ambiguous. Germline CDR1 DFQATT, CDR2 SNEGSKA (reference sequence). This CDR3 contains 14 residues. V shed 3 bases and J shed 6 bases, with 17 bases lying between them.

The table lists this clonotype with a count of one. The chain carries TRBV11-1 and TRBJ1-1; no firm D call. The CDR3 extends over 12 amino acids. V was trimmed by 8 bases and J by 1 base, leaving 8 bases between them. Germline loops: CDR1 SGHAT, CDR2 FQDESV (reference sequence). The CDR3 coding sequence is TGTGCCAGCGACGTAAAGAACACTGAAGCTTTCTTT. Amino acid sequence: CASDVKNTEAFF.

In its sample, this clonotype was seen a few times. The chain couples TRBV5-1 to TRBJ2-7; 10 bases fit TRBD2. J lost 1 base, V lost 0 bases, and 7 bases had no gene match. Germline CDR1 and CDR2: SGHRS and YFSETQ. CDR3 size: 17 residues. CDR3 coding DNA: TGCGCCAGCAGCTTGGGCAGAGTACTAGCGGGATCCTACGAGCAGTACTTC. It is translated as CASSLGRVLAGSYEQYF. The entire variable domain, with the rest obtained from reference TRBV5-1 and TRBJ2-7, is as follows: KAGVTQTPRYLIKTRGQQVTLSCSPISGHRSVSWYQQTPGQGLQFLFEYFSETQRNKGNFPGRFSGRQFSNSRSEMNVSTLELGDSALYLCASSLGRVLAGSYEQYFGPGTRLTVT.

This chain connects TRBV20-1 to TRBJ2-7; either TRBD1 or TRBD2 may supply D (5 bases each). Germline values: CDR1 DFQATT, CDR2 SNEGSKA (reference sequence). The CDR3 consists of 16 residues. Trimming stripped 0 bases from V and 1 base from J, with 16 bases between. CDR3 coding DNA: TGCAGTGCTAGAGAGCCTTCTGGGGGTCCATCCTACGAGCAGTACTTC. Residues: CSAREPSGGPSYEQYF.

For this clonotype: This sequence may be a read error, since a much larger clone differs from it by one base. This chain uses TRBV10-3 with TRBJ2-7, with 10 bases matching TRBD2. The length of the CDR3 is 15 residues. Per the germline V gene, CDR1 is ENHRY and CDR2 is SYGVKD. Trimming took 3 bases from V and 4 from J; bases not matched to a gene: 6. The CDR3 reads CAISEEASGSYEQYF. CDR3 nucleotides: TGTGCCATCAGTGAAGAGGCTAGCGGGAGTTACGAGCAGTACTTC.

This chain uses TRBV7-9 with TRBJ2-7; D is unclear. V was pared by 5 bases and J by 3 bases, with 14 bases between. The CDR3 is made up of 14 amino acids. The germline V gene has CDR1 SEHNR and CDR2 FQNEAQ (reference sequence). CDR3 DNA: TGTGCCAGCAGCCGGGTGGGCCAGATCTACGAGCAGTACTTC. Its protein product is CASSRVGQIYEQYF.

The CDR3 DNA follows: TGTGCCAGCAGTGAATTCGGGGCAGGGAACACCGGGGAGCTGTTTTTT. Its protein is CASSEFGAGNTGELFF. The V call is TRBV25-1, the J call TRBJ2-2, with D perhaps being TRBD1 or TRBD2 (5 bases each). The V end was cut by 1 base, the J end by 1 base, with 10 bases between. The CDR3 is 16 residues long. CDR1 and CDR2 (germline): MGHDK, SYGVNS.

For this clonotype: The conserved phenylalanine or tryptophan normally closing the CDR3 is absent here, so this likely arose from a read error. The CDR3 sequence is CASSVGELNTEAFL. In DNA, the CDR3 is TGTGCCAGCAGTGTTGGGGAGTTGAACACTGAAGCTTTCCTT. The rearrangement uses TRBV2 and TRBJ1-1; D is undetermined. Trimming removed 4 bases at V and 0 bases at J, with 9 bases between. Germline V gene sequence: CDR1 SNHLY, CDR2 FYNNEI. The CDR3 extends over 14 amino acids.

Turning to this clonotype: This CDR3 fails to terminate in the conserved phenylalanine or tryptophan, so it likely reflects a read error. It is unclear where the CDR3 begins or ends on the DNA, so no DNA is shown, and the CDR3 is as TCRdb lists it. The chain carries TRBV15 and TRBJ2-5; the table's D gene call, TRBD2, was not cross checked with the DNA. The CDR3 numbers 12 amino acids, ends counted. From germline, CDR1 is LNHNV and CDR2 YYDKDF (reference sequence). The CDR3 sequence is CATSRLSGTGYY.

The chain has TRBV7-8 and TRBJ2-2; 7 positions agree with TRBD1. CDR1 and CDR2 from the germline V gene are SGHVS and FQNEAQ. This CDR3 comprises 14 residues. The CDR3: CASGGQERHGELFF. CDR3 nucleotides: TGTGCTAGTGGTGGACAGGAGAGGCACGGGGAGCTGTTTTTT.

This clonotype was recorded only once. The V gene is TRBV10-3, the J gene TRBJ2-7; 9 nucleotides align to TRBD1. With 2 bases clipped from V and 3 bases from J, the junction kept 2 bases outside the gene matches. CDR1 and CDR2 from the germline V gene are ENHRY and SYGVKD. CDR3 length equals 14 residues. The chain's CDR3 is CAISEQTGGYEQYF. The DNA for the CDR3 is TGTGCCATCAGTGAGCAGACAGGGGGCTACGAGCAGTACTTC.

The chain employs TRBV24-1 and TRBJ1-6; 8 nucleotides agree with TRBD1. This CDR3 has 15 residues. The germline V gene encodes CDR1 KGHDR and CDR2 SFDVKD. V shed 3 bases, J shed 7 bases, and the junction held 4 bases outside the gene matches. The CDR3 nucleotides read TGTGCCACCAGTGATCCGGGACAGGCAAATTCACCCCTCCACTTT. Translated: CATSDPGQANSPLHF.